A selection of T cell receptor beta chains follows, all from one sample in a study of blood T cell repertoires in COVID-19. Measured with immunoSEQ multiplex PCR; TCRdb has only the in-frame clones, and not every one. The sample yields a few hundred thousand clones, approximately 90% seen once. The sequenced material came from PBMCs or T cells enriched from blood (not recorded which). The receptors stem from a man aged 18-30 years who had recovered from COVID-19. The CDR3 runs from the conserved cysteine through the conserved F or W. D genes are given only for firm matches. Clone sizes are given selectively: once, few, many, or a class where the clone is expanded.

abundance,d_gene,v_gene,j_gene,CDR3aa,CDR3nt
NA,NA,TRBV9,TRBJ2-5,CASSVDFGREETQYF,TGTGCCAGCAGCGTAGATTTTGGCAGGGAAGAGACCCAGTACTTC
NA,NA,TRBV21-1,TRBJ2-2,CASSKGGSRGELFF,TGTGCCAGCAGCAAAGGCGGGTCACGGGGGGAGCTGTTTTTT
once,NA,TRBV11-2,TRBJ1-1,CASSLIRYTEAFF,TGTGCCAGCAGCCTCATACGGTACACTGAAGCTTTCTTT
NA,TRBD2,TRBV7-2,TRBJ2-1,CASSPQPSGNNEQFF,TGTGCCAGCAGCCCCCAACCTAGCGGAAACAATGAGCAGTTCTTC
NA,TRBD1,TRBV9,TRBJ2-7,CASSASGQGFYEQYF,TGTGCCAGCAGCGCCTCGGGACAGGGGTTCTACGAGCAGTACTTC
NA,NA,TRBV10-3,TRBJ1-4,CAISEAGANEKLFF,TGTGCCATCAGTGAGGCAGGTGCTAATGAAAAACTGTTTTTT
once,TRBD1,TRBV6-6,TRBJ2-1,CASKPGQGHNEQFF,TGTGCCAGTAAACCGGGACAGGGCCACAATGAGCAGTTCTTC
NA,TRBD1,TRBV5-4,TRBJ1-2,CASSLEQGNYGYTF,TGTGCCAGCAGCTTGGAACAGGGGAACTATGGCTACACCTTC
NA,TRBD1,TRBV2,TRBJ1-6,CASKDRVVRNSPLHF,TGTGCCAGCAAGGACAGGGTAGTTAGGAATTCACCCCTCCACTTT
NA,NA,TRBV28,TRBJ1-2,CASSLSGEGYTF,TGTGCCAGCAGTTTATCAGGGGAGGGCTACACCTTC
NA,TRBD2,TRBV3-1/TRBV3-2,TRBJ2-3,CASSQVASGTRTDTQYF,TGTGCCAGCAGCCAAGTGGCTAGCGGGACCCGCACAGATACGCAGTATTTT